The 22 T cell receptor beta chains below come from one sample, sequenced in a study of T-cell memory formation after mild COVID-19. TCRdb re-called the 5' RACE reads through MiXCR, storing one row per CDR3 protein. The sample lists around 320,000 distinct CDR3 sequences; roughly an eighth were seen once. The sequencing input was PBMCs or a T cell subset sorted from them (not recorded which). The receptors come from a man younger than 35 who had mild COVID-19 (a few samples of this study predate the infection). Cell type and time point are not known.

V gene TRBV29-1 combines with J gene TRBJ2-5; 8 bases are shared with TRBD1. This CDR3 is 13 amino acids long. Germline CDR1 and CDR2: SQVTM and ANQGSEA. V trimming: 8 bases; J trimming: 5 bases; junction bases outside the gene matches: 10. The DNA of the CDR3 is TGCAGCACCTGGACAGGGCCCATGGAGACCCAGTACTTC. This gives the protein CSTWTGPMETQYF.

The CDR3, as DNA: TGTGCCAGCTCACCCGGACAGGGTGGGCAGTTCTTC. This sequence encodes CASSPGQGGQFF. The V call is TRBV18, the J call TRBJ2-1; 8 positions agree with TRBD1. J was trimmed by 12 bases and V by 3 bases; bases with no gene match: 4. Germline assignment: CDR1 KGHSH and CDR2 LQKENI. CDR3 length: 12 amino acids.

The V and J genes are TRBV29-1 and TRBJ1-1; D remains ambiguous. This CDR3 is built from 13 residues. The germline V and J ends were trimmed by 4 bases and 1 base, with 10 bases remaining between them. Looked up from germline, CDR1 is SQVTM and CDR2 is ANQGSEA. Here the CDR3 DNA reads TGCAGCGTTGTGCACTACTCGAACACTGAAGCTTTCTTT. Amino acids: CSVVHYSNTEAFF. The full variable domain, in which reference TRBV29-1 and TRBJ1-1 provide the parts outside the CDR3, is SAVISQKPSRDICQRGTSLTIQCQVDSQVTMMFWYRQQPGQSLTLIATANQGSEATYESGFVIDKFPISRPNLTFSTLTVSNMSPEDSSIYLCSVVHYSNTEAFFGQGTRLTVV.

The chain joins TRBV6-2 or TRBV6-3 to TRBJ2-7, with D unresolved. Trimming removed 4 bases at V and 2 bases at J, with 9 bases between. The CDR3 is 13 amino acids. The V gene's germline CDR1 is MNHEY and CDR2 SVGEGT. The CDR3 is CASSWGTAYEQYV. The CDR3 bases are TGTGCCAGCAGTTGGGGAACAGCCTACGAGCAGTACGTC.

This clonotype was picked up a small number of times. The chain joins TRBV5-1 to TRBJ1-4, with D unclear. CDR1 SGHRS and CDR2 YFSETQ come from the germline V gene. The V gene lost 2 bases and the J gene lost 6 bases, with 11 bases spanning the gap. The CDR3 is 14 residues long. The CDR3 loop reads CASSFGRRHEKLFF. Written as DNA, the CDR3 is TGCGCCAGCAGCTTTGGCAGACGCCATGAAAAACTGTTTTTT.

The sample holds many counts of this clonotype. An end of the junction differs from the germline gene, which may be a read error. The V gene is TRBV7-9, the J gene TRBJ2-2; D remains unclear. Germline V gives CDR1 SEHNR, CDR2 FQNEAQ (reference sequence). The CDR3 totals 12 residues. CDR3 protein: CASSLNAGELFF. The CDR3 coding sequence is TGTGCCAGCAGCTTGAACGCCGGGGAGCTGTTTTTT.

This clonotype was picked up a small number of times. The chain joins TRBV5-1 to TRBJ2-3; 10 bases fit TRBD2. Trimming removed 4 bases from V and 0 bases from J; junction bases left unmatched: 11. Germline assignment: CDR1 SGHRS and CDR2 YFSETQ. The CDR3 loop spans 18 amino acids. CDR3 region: CASSLGASGGLSTDTQYF. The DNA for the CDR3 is TGCGCCAGCAGCCTGGGCGCTAGCGGGGGCCTCAGCACAGATACGCAGTATTTT.

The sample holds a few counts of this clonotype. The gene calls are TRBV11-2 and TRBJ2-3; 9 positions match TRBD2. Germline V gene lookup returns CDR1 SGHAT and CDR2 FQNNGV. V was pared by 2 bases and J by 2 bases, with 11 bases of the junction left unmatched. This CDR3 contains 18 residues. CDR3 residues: CASSLTGLAVPDTDTQYF. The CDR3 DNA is TGTGCCAGCAGCTTAACGGGACTAGCCGTTCCCGACACAGATACGCAGTATTTT.

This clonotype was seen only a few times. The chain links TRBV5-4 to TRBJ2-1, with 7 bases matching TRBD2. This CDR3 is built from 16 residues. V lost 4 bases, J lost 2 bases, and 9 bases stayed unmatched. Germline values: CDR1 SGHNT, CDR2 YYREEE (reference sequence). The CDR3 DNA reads TGTGCCAGCAGCGACCTCTTCAGCGGGGCCTACAATGAGCAGTTCTTC. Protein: CASSDLFSGAYNEQFF.

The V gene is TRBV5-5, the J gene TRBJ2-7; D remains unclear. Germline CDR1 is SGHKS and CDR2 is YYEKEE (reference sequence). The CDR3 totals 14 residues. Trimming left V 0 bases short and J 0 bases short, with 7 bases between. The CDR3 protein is CASSLAQISYEQYV. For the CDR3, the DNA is TGTGCCAGCAGCTTGGCCCAGATCTCCTACGAGCAGTACGTC.

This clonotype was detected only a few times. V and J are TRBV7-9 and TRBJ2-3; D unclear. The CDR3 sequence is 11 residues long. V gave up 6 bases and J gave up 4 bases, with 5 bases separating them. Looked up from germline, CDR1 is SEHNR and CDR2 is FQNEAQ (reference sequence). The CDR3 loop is CASRGPDTQYF. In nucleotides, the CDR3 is TGTGCCAGCAGGGGTCCAGATACGCAGTATTTT.

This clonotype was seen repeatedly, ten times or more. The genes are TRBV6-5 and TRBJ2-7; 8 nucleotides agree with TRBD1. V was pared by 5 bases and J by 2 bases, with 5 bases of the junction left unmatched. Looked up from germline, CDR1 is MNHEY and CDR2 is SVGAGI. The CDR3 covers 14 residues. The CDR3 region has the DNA TGTGCCAGCAGTCGTGGGACAGGCCCCTACGAGCAGTACTTC. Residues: CASSRGTGPYEQYF.

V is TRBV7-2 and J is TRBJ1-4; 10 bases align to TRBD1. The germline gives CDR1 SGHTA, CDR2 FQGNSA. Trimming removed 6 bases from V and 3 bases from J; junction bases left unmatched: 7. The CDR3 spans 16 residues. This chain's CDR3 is CASSPDRGWANEKLFF. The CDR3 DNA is TGTGCCAGCAGTCCGGACAGGGGGTGGGCTAATGAAAAACTGTTTTTT.

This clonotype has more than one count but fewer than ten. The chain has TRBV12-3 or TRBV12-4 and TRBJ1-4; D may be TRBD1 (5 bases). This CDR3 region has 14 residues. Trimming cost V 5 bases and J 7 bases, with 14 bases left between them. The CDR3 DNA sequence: TGTGCCAGCAGTCTACAGGTCCCGACTGAAAAACTGTTTTTT. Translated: CASSLQVPTEKLFF.

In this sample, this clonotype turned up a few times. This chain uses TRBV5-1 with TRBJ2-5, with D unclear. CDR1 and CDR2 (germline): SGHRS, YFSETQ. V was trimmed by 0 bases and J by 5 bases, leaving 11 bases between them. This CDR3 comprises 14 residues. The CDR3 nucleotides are TGCGCCAGCAGCTTGGACCCCGCGCGGGAGACCCAGTACTTC. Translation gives CASSLDPARETQYF.

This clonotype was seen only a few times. The CDR3 sequence is CASSYESPSSYEQYV. CDR3 coding DNA: TGTGCCAGCAGTTACGAGTCTCCGAGCTCCTACGAGCAGTACGTC. This rearrangement joins TRBV6-2 or TRBV6-3 to TRBJ2-7; D is undetermined. The ends were cut back, 2 bases at V and 0 bases at J, with 11 bases in the middle. Germline assignment: CDR1 MNHEY and CDR2 SVGEGT. The CDR3 spans 15 residues.

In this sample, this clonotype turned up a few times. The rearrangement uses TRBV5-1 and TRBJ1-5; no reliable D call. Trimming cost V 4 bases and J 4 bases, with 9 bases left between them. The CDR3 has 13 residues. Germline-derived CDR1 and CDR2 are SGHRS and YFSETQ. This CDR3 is CASSTDVNQPQHF. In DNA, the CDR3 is TGCGCCAGCAGCACGGACGTGAATCAGCCCCAGCATTTT. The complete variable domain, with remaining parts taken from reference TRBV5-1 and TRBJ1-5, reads KAGVTQTPRYLIKTRGQQVTLSCSPISGHRSVSWYQQTPGQGLQFLFEYFSETQRNKGNFPGRFSGRQFSNSRSEMNVSTLELGDSALYLCASSTDVNQPQHFGDGTRLSIL.

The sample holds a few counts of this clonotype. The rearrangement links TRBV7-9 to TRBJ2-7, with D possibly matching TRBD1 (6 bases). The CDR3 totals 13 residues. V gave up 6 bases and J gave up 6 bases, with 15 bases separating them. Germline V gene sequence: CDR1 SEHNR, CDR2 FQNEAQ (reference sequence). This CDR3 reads CASRPAAGAEQYV. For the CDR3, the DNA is TGTGCCAGCAGGCCTGCGGCAGGGGCCGAGCAGTACGTC.

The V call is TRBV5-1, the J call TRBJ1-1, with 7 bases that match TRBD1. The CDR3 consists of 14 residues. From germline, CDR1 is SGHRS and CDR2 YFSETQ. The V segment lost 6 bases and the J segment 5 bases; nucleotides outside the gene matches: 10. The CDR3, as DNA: TGCGCCAGCACCCTTCCCGGGACAGATACTGAAGCTTTCTTT. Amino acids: CASTLPGTDTEAFF.

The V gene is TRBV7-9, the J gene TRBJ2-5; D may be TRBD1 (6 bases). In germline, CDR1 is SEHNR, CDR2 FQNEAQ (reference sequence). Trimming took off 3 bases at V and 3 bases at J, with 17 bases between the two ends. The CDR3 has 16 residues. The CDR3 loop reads CASSFRPRGIEETQYF. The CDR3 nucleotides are TGTGCCAGCAGCTTCCGACCCAGGGGAATAGAAGAGACCCAGTACTTC.

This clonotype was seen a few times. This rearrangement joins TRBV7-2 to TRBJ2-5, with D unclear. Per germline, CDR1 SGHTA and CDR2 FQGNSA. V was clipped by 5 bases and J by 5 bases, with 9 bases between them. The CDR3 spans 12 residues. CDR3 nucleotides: TGTGCCAGCAGCCAGCTTGCCGAGACCCAGTACTTC. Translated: CASSQLAETQYF.

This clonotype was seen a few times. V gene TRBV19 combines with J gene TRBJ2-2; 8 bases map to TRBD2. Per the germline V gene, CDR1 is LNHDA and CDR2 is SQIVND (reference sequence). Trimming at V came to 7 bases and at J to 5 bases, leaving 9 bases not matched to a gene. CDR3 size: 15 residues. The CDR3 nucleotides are TGTGCCAGTATTTCGGCGGGGGGACGTACCGGGGAGCTGTTTTTT. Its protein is CASISAGGRTGELFF.